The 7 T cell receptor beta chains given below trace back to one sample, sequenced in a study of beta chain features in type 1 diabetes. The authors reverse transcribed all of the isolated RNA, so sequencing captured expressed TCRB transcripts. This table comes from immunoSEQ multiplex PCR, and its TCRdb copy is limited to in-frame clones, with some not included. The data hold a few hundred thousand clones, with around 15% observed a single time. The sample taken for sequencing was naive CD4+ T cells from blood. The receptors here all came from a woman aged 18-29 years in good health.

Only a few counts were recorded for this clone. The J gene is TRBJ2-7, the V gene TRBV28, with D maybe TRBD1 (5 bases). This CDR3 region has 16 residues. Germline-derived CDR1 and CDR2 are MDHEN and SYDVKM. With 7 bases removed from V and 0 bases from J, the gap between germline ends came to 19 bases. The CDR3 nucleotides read TGTGCCAGCATCCCAAAAAGGGCAGGGTTCTCCTACGAGCAGTACTTC. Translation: CASIPKRAGFSYEQYF.

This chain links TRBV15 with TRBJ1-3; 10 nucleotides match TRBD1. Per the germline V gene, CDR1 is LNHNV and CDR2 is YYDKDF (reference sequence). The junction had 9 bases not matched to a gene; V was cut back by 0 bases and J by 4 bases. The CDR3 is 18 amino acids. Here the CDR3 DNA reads TGTGCCACCAGCAGAGATCAATTCGGGACAGGGGTCGGAAACACCATATATTTT. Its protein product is CATSRDQFGTGVGNTIYF.

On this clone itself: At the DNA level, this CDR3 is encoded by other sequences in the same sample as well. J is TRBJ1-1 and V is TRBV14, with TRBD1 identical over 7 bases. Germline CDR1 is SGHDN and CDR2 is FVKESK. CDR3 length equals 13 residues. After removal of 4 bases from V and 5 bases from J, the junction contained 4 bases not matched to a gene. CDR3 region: CASSRQGYTEAFF. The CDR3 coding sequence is TGTGCCAGCAGCCGACAGGGTTATACTGAAGCTTTCTTT.

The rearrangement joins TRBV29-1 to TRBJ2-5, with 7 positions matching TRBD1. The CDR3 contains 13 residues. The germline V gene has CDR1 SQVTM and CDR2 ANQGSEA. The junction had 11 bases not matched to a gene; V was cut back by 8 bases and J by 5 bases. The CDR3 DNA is TGCAGCCATTCGAGGGGGCAAGGGGAGACCCAGTACTTC. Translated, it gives CSHSRGQGETQYF.

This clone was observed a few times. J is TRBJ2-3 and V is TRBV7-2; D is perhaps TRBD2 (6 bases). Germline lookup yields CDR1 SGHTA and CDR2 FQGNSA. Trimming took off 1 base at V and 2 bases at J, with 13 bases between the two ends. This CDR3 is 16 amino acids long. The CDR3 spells CASSLVGLAPTDTQYF. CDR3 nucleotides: TGTGCCAGCAGCTTAGTAGGGCTAGCGCCCACAGATACGCAGTATTTT. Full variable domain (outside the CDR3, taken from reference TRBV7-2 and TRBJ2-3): GAGVSQSPSNKVTEKGKDVELRCDPISGHTALYWYRQSLGQGLEFLIYFQGNSAPDKSGLPSDRFSAERTGGSVSTLTIQRTQQEDSAVYLCASSLVGLAPTDTQYFGPGTRLTVL.

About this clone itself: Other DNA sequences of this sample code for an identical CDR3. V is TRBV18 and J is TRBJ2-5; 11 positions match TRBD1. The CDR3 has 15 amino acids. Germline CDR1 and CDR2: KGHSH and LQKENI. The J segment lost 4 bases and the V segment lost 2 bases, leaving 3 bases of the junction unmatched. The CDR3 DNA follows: TGTGCCAGCTCACCAGGACAGGGGGCTCGAGAGACCCAGTACTTC. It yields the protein CASSPGQGARETQYF. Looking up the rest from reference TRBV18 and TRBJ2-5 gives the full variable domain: NAGVMQNPRHLVRRRGQEARLRCSPMKGHSHVYWYRQLPEEGLKFMVYLQKENIIDESGMPKERFSAEFPKEGPSILRIQQVVRGDSAAYFCASSPGQGARETQYFGPGTRLLVL.

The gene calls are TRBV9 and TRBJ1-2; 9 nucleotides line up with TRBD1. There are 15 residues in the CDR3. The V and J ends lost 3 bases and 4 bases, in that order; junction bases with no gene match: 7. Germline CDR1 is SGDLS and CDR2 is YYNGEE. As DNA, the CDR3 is TGTGCCAGCAGCGGGGGGGACAGGGTAACCTATGGCTACACCTTC. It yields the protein CASSGGDRVTYGYTF.